Below are 30 T cell receptor beta chains sequenced from a single sample in a study of T cell responses to AZD1222 COVID-19 vaccine. This table comes from immunoSEQ multiplex PCR, and its TCRdb copy is limited to in-frame clones, with some not included. The sample consists of fewer than 85,000 clones, around 87% of them appearing once. The material sequenced was peripheral blood, taken 28 days after the second AZD1222 dose. Every receptor here comes from an adult who received the AZD1222 COVID-19 vaccine.

A word on this clone: The junction departs from germline at one end; a sequencing error may be responsible. CDR3 amino acids: CASSLGALLF. The CDR3 DNA follows: TGTGCCAGCAGTTTAGGCGCCCTCCTGTTC. The rearrangement links TRBV12-3 or TRBV12-4 to TRBJ2-7; D not resolved. The length of the CDR3 is 10 residues.

This chain joins TRBV11-2 and TRBJ2-3; 7 nucleotides match TRBD2. The CDR3 is 15 residues long. The junction had 12 bases not matched to a gene; V was cut back by 6 bases and J by 6 bases. CDR1 is SGHAT and CDR2 is FQNNGV in the germline V gene. CDR3 coding DNA: TGTGCCAGCAGATTACTCGGACTAGTGGGGGATACGCAGTATTTT. Amino acid sequence: CASRLLGLVGDTQYF. The variable domain in full, completed from reference TRBV11-2 and TRBJ2-3, reads EAGVAQSPRYKIIEKRQSVAFWCNPISGHATLYWYQQILGQGPKLLIQFQNNGVVDDSQLPKDRFSAERLKGVDSTLKIQPAKLEDSAVYLCASRLLGLVGDTQYFGPGTRLTVL.

This rearrangement joins TRBV4-3 to TRBJ2-7; D is unclear. Looked up from germline, CDR1 is LGHNA and CDR2 is YSLEER. The CDR3 length is 12 residues. The V end was cut by 0 bases, the J end by 6 bases, with 6 bases between. The CDR3 spells CASSQDSAEQYF. CDR3 DNA: TGCGCCAGCAGCCAAGATTCGGCCGAGCAGTACTTC.

The chain links TRBV7-9 to TRBJ1-4; 8 bases are shared with TRBD1. This CDR3 comprises 15 residues. Looked up from germline, CDR1 is SEHNR and CDR2 is FQNEAQ (reference sequence). Germline trimming cut 5 bases from V and 8 bases from J; bases unmatched to any gene: 10. DNA for the CDR3: TGTGCCAGCAGCGTAACAGGGGGTGACGGGGAAAAACTGTTTTTT. As protein: CASSVTGGDGEKLFF.

This chain links TRBV9 with TRBJ2-3; D is unclear. The CDR3 extends over 12 amino acids. Germline V gene sequence: CDR1 SGDLS, CDR2 YYNGEE. Trimming cost V 5 bases and J 8 bases, with 12 bases left between them. For the CDR3, the DNA is TGTGCCAGCAGTAACGCCCGAGGTACGCAGTATTTT. It encodes CASSNARGTQYF.

V gene TRBV6-4 combines with J gene TRBJ2-7; no clear D. Germline CDR1 MRHNA, CDR2 SNTAGT. V lost 10 bases and J 0 bases, leaving 13 bases between the germline ends. There are 13 residues in the CDR3. The CDR3 protein is CAILSVLSYEQYF. For the CDR3, the DNA is TGTGCCATCCTTTCAGTTCTCTCCTACGAGCAGTACTTC.

The chain employs TRBV13 and TRBJ1-6; D may be TRBD1 (5 bases). Germline CDR1 and CDR2: PRHDT and FYEKMQ (reference sequence). The CDR3 is 17 residues long. V was clipped by 1 base and J by 6 bases, with 16 bases between them. CDR3 bases: TGTGCCAGCAGCTTAGTAAGCGGGCTGGGGACTAATTCACCCCTCCACTTT. Translated, it gives CASSLVSGLGTNSPLHF.

CDR3 amino acids: CASSSSQIYSNQPQHF. CDR3 DNA sequence: TGCGCCAGCAGCTCGAGTCAGATTTATAGCAATCAGCCCCAGCATTTT. V and J are TRBV5-1 and TRBJ1-5; D is unclear. Germline-derived CDR1 and CDR2 are SGHRS and YFSETQ. V lost 3 bases, J lost 0 bases, and 13 bases lay in between. CDR3 length equals 16 residues.

The V and J genes are TRBV27 and TRBJ1-2, with D unresolved. CDR1 is MNHEY and CDR2 is SMNVEV in the germline V gene (reference sequence). Trimming took 10 bases from V and 5 from J, leaving 11 bases between them. CDR3 length: 11 amino acids. The CDR3 is CATRSGYGYTF. The CDR3 nucleotides read TGTGCCACCCGCTCTGGGTATGGCTACACCTTC.

V usage is TRBV11-3 and J usage is TRBJ2-1; 9 bases line up with TRBD1. The CDR3 sequence is 18 residues long. J was trimmed by 0 bases and V by 6 bases; bases with no gene match: 12. From germline, CDR1 is SGHNT and CDR2 YENEEA. CDR3 residues: CASRRDRDGPGSYNEQFF. The DNA for the CDR3 is TGTGCCAGCAGACGGGACAGGGACGGGCCGGGCTCCTACAATGAGCAGTTCTTC.

This clone appeared once. V is TRBV5-4 and J is TRBJ2-7, with D maybe TRBD2 (5 bases). The CDR3 totals 14 residues. Germline V gene data show CDR1 as SGHNT and CDR2 as YYREEE (reference sequence). The V and J ends lost 1 base and 7 bases respectively, with 15 bases between them. This CDR3 reads CASSLNGVPEEQYF. DNA for the CDR3: TGTGCCAGCAGCTTGAACGGGGTGCCAGAAGAGCAGTACTTC.

The rearrangement joins TRBV9 to TRBJ1-1; no clear D gene. Trimming took off 7 bases at V and 0 bases at J, with 10 bases between the two ends. Per the germline V gene, CDR1 is SGDLS and CDR2 is YYNGEE. This CDR3 contains 13 residues. The CDR3 DNA reads as TGTGCCAGCTCTCTCCAGATGAACACTGAAGCTTTCTTT. This codes for CASSLQMNTEAFF.

V usage is TRBV3-1 (or the pseudogene TRBV3-2) and J usage is TRBJ1-2, with D perhaps TRBD1 (5 bases). With 5 bases removed from V and 2 bases from J, the gap between germline ends came to 12 bases. The germline CDR1 and CDR2 sequences are LGHDT and YNNKEL (reference sequence). The CDR3 has 14 residues. DNA of the CDR3: TGTGCCAGCAGCTTTCCCGACAGAAACTATGGCTACACCTTC. Encoded protein: CASSFPDRNYGYTF.

The chain carries TRBV19 and TRBJ1-5, with D tentatively TRBD1 (5 bases). Germline lookup yields CDR1 LNHDA and CDR2 SQIVND (reference sequence). V gave up 4 bases and J gave up 9 bases, with 19 bases separating them. The CDR3 has 15 residues. CDR3 protein: CASSTGTYGGRPQHF. As DNA, the CDR3 is TGTGCCAGTAGTACTGGGACTTACGGCGGGCGGCCCCAGCATTTT.

The chain is built from TRBV12-3 or TRBV12-4 and TRBJ1-1; the D is unclear. Trimming removed 8 bases from V and 10 bases from J, with 14 bases in between. The CDR3 extends over 11 amino acids. In DNA, the CDR3 is TGTGCCAGCCGTCAGGCCCAGATAGCTTTCTTT. Residues: CASRQAQIAFF.

This chain joins TRBV11-2 and TRBJ2-7, with D possibly TRBD1 on 6 matching bases. Trimming stripped 3 bases from V and 6 bases from J, with 18 bases between. Germline V gene sequence: CDR1 SGHAT, CDR2 FQNNGV. CDR3 length equals 15 residues. Written as DNA, the CDR3 is TGTGCCAGCAGCTTCGGACAGTCGGAAGTAGGCGAGCAGTACTTC. It specifies CASSFGQSEVGEQYF.

This chain joins TRBV7-9 and TRBJ2-5, with D unclear. CDR3 length: 12 amino acids. Looked up from germline, CDR1 is SEHNR and CDR2 is FQNEAQ (reference sequence). Trimming took off 8 bases at V and 3 bases at J, with 10 bases between the two ends. CDR3 loop: CASGKIKETQYF. Written as DNA, the CDR3 is TGTGCCAGCGGCAAGATAAAAGAGACCCAGTACTTC.

The chain links TRBV30 to TRBJ1-2; 7 nucleotides agree with TRBD1. Germline V gene data show CDR1 as GTSNPN and CDR2 as SVGIG (reference sequence). V lost 3 bases, J lost 5 bases, and 9 bases stayed unmatched. The CDR3 spans 14 residues. The CDR3, as DNA: TGTGCCTGGAGGAAACCGGGACAGTCTTATGGCTACACCTTC. Translating it yields CAWRKPGQSYGYTF.

The rearrangement joins TRBV4-1 to TRBJ1-5; no clear D. V was shortened by 0 bases and J by 4 bases, with 10 bases between the two germline ends. Germline-derived CDR1 and CDR2 are MGHRA and YSYEKL. The CDR3 is 15 residues long. The CDR3 DNA is TGCGCCAGCAGCCAAGATAGGTCAGGTAATCAGCCCCAGCATTTT. Its protein is CASSQDRSGNQPQHF.

The CDR3 nucleotides read TGTGCCAGCAGTTACCAGGGAGTTGGGCCCCAGCATTTT. Amino acids: CASSYQGVGPQHF. This chain uses TRBV6-5 with TRBJ1-5; possible D gene TRBD1, 5 bases. Germline-derived CDR1 and CDR2 are MNHEY and SVGAGI. V gave up 2 bases and J gave up 9 bases, with 11 bases separating them. The CDR3 runs 13 residues.

The gene calls are TRBV2 and TRBJ2-3; D not resolved. With 1 base removed from V and 4 bases from J, the gap between germline ends came to 6 bases. Per germline, CDR1 SNHLY and CDR2 FYNNEI. The CDR3 contains 13 residues. Here the CDR3 DNA reads TGTGCCAGCAGTGAAGGTCCCGCAGATACGCAGTATTTT. Encoded protein: CASSEGPADTQYF.

The chain employs TRBV9 and TRBJ1-4; unclear D gene. This CDR3 comprises 13 residues. Germline assignment: CDR1 SGDLS and CDR2 YYNGEE. The V gene lost 0 bases and the J gene lost 8 bases, with 8 bases spanning the gap. Here the CDR3 DNA reads TGTGCCAGCAGCGTAGATGGGAGGGAAAAACTGTTTTTT. It encodes CASSVDGREKLFF.

The V call is TRBV2, the J call TRBJ2-7; D gene unclear. Germline loops: CDR1 SNHLY, CDR2 FYNNEI. The ends were cut back, 3 bases at V and 7 bases at J, with 22 bases in the middle. The CDR3 runs to 16 residues. The CDR3 DNA is TGTGCCAGCAGTGAGAGGCTCCAGGCACCCTCCGGGGAGCAGTACTTC. Translated, it gives CASSERLQAPSGEQYF.

CDR3 coding DNA: TGCGCCAGCAGACAGGGGGGTACCGGGGAGCTGTTTTTT. Its translation: CASRQGGTGELFF. The chain carries TRBV5-1 and TRBJ2-2; 8 nucleotides agree with TRBD1. Germline CDR1 SGHRS, CDR2 YFSETQ. The CDR3 sequence is 13 residues long. The trim removed 5 bases at V and 5 bases at J, leaving 2 bases unmatched.

The V gene is TRBV3-1 (or the pseudogene TRBV3-2), the J gene TRBJ1-5; TRBD1 matches at 7 bases. Germline CDR1 LGHDT, CDR2 YNNKEL (reference sequence). J lost 6 bases, V lost 0 bases, and 5 bases had no gene match. This CDR3 has 15 amino acids. This CDR3 is CASSQDMAGGQPQHF. The CDR3 DNA reads as TGTGCCAGCAGCCAAGATATGGCAGGGGGTCAGCCCCAGCATTTT.

This clone has a handful of counts. The chain combines TRBV30 with TRBJ1-4; no firm D call. In germline, CDR1 is GTSNPN, CDR2 SVGIG (reference sequence). The CDR3 spans 14 residues. Trimming removed 2 bases at V and 3 bases at J, with 10 bases between. The CDR3 here is CAWSSKDPNEKLFF. The CDR3 DNA is TGTGCCTGGAGTTCGAAGGATCCTAATGAAAAACTGTTTTTT.

The chain has TRBV28 and TRBJ1-1, with a tentative D call TRBD1 (6 bases). The CDR3 loop spans 14 amino acids. The V and J ends lost 5 bases and 4 bases respectively, with 14 bases between them. CDR1 and CDR2 (germline): MDHEN, SYDVKM. This chain's CDR3 is CASSPRQEITEAFF. CDR3 nucleotide sequence: TGTGCCAGCAGTCCCCGACAGGAGATCACTGAAGCTTTCTTT. The entire variable domain, with the rest obtained from reference TRBV28 and TRBJ1-1, is as follows: DVKVTQSSRYLVKRTGEKVFLECVQDMDHENMFWYRQDPGLGLRLIYFSYDVKMKEKGDIPEGYSVSREKKERFSLILESASTNQTSMYLCASSPRQEITEAFFGQGTRLTVV.

This clone was recorded a few times. CDR3 sequence: CASSVGQGGISPLHF. Here the CDR3 DNA reads TGTGCCAGCAGTGTAGGACAGGGAGGTATTTCACCCCTCCACTTT. The rearrangement joins TRBV2 to TRBJ1-6, with 8 positions matching TRBD1. The ends lost 4 bases at V and 9 bases at J; junction bases unmatched: 8. CDR3 length equals 15 residues. In germline, CDR1 is SNHLY, CDR2 FYNNEI.

The chain couples TRBV2 to TRBJ2-3; no firm D call. Germline V lookup: CDR1 SNHLY, CDR2 FYNNEI. This CDR3 is 14 amino acids long. Trimming left V 4 bases short and J 0 bases short, with 8 bases between. The CDR3 DNA sequence: TGTGCCAGCAGTGCGGCATTAAGCACAGATACGCAGTATTTT. It encodes CASSAALSTDTQYF.

The V call is TRBV5-1, the J call TRBJ2-1; 9 positions match TRBD1. J lost 9 bases, V lost 4 bases, and 8 bases had no gene match. The CDR3 loop spans 14 amino acids. Germline V lookup: CDR1 SGHRS, CDR2 YFSETQ. CDR3 nucleotides: TGCGCCAGCAGCGCTGACAGGGGGGGCGCTGAGCAGTTCTTC. Residues: CASSADRGGAEQFF.